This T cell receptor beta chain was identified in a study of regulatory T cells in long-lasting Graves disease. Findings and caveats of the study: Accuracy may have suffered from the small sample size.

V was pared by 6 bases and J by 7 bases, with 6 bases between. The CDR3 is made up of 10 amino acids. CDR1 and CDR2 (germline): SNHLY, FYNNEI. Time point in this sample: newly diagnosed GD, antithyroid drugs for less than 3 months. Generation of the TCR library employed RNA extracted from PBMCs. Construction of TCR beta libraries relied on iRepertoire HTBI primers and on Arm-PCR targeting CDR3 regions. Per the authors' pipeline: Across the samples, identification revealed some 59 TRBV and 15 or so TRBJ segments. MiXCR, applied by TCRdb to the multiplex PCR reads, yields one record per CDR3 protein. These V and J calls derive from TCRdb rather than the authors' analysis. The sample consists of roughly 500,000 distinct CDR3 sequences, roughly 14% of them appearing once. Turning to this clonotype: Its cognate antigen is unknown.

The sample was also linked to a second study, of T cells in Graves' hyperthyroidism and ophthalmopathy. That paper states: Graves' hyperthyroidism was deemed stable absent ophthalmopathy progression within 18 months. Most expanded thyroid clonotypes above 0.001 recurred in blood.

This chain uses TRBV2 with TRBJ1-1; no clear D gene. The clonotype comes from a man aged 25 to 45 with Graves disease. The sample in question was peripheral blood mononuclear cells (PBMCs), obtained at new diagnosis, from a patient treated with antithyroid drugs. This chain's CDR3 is CASRSGEAFF. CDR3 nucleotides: TGTGCCAGCAGATCCGGTGAAGCTTTCTTT.